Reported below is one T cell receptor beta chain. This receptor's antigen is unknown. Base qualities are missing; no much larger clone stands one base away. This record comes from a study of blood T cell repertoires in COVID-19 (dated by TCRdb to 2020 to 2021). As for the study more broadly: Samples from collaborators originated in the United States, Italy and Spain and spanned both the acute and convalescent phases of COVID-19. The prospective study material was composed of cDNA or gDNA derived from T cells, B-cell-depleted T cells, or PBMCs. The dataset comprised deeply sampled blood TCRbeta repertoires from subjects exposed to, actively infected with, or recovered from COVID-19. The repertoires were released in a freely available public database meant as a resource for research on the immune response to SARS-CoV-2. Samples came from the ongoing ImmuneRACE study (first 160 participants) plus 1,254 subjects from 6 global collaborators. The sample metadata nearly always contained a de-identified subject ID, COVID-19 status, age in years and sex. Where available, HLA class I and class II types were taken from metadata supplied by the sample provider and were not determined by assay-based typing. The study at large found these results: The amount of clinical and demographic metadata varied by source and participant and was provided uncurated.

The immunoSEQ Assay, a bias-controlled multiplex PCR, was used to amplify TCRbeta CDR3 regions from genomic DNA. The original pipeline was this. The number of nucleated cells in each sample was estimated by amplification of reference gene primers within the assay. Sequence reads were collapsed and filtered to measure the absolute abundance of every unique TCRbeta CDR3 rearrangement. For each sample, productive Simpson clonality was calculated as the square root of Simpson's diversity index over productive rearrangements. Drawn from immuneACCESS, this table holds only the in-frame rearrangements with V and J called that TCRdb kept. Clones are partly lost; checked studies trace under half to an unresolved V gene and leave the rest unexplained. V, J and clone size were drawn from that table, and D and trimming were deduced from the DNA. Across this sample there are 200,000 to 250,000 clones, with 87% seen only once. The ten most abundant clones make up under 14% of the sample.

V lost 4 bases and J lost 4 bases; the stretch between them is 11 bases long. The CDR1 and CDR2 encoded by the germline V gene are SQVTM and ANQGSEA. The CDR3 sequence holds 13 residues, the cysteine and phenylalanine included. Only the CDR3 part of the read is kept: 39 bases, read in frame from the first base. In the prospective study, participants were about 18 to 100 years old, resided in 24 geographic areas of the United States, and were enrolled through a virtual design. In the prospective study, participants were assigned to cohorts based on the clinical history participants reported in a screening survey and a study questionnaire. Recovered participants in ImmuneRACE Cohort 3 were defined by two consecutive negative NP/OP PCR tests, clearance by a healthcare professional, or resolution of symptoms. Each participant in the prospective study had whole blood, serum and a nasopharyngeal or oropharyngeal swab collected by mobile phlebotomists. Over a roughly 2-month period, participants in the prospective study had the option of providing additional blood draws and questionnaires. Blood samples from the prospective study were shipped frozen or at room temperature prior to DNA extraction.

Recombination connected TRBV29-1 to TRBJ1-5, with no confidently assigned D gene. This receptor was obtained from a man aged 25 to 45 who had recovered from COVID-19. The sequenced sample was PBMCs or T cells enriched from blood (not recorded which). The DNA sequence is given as TGCAGCGTTGGCGAGACGGGGAATCAGCCCCAGCATTTT. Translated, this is CSVGETGNQPQHF.